Below are 4 T cell receptor beta chains sequenced from a single sample in a study of vaccination and CD4 T cells after COVID-19. Oncomine TCR Beta short-read sequencing was applied to DNA from cultured CD4+ T cells. TCRdb analysed the PCR reads with MiXCR anew, one entry per CDR3 protein. The sample yields tens of thousands of distinct CDR3 sequences, roughly 67% seen once. These receptors have no identified antigens. Treatment given: roughly 11-day PBMC culture with coronavirus spike peptide pools or control peptides (ViraFEST assay). This specimen consisted of CD4+ T cells from blood, cultured in vitro, obtained after SARS-CoV-2 vaccination. The receptors derive from a human donor who received a COVID-19 vaccine.

This rearrangement joins TRBV7-2 to TRBJ2-5; TRBD2 is a possible D gene (6 bases). Trimming pared 5 bases from V and 2 bases from J, leaving 24 bases between. This CDR3 is 18 amino acids long. Germline loops: CDR1 SGHTA, CDR2 FQGNSA. The CDR3 loop reads CASSRGDQWWGRQETQYF. Written as DNA, the CDR3 is TGTGCCAGCAGCCGCGGGGACCAATGGTGGGGAAGACAAGAGACCCAGTACTTC.

The rearrangement uses TRBV20-1 and TRBJ2-5, with D perhaps matching TRBD1 (6 bases). CDR1 is DFQATT and CDR2 is SNEGSKA in the germline V gene (reference sequence). Trimming took off 3 bases at V and 5 bases at J, with 19 bases between the two ends. CDR3 length: 15 residues. DNA for the CDR3: TGCAGTGCTAGGCCCGGGACATATTCAGGGGAGACCCAGTACTTC. Translated, it gives CSARPGTYSGETQYF.

This chain uses TRBV12-2 with TRBJ1-5; the table assigns TRBD1, which was not confirmed against the DNA. TRBV12-2 is a recognized pseudogene. This CDR3 has 18 residues. The CDR3 DNA reads TGTGCAAGTCGCTTGTACAGGGGGCAATTATATAGCAATCAGCCCCAGCATTTT. Translated: CASRLYRGQLYSNQPQHF.

This clonotype was seen more than once but under ten times. CDR3 bases: TGTGCCAGCAGTGTAACAGGAGCCATCGATTATAATTCACCCCTCCACTTT. This sequence encodes CASSVTGAIDYNSPLHF. The chain is built from TRBV25-1 and TRBJ1-6, with D possibly being TRBD1 (5 bases). Germline CDR1 reads MGHDK; CDR2 reads SYGVNS. V was clipped by 4 bases and J by 4 bases, with 17 bases between them. The CDR3 is 17 residues long.